This T cell receptor beta chain was captured by sequencing in a study of cytomegalovirus exposure and HLA in healthy donors. Study at large: An earlier analysis identified 110 million or so unique TCR beta sequences in 150 million to 200 million T cells.

Study-wide points: When a later analysis was performed, an Asian-associated ancestry cluster reportedly had fewer N-insertions than the approximately 690-donor mean.

As to this clone: Its specificity is not known.

The PCR ran on 60 Vbeta and 13 Jbeta primers. TCRdb's table, derived via immunoSEQ multiplex PCR, lists solely in-frame clones and lacks some. The data show around 130,000 clones, with around 80% seen just once and around 1.8% held by the top ten. Trimming stripped 6 bases from V and 6 bases from J, with 14 bases between. The CDR3 has 13 residues. CDR1 and CDR2 (germline): MNHEY, SMNVEV (reference sequence). This sequence was found in a woman aged 40 to 50 in good health and CMV-seronegative. What was sequenced was PBMCs. V and J are TRBV27 and TRBJ1-2; D gene ambiguous. CDR3 coding DNA: TGTGCCAGCAGCACCCTGCCCGCGGATGGCTACACCTTC. This encodes CASSTLPADGYTF.